The 26 T cell receptor beta chains below were found in one sample sequenced in a study of T cell responses to AZD1222 COVID-19 vaccine. Clones were sequenced by immunoSEQ multiplex PCR, and TCRdb holds only the in-frame ones, with some missing. Among approximately 42,000 clones listed, 88% were seen once. The material was peripheral blood, obtained 28 days after the second AZD1222 dose. The receptors derive from an adult who received the AZD1222 COVID-19 vaccine.

This clone has more than one count but fewer than ten. V gene TRBV5-4 combines with J gene TRBJ1-6; weak D call: TRBD1 (5 bases). The CDR3 has 15 residues. Trimming cost V 1 base and J 8 bases, with 13 bases left between them. Germline V gene lookup returns CDR1 SGHNT and CDR2 YYREEE (reference sequence). The CDR3 DNA sequence: TGTGCCAGCAGCTTGCAGGGTGTCGGGTATTCACCCCTCCACTTT. Translating gives CASSLQGVGYSPLHF. Combining the CDR3 with reference TRBV5-4 and TRBJ1-6 gives the whole variable domain ETGVTQSPTHLIKTRGQQVTLRCSSQSGHNTVSWYQQALGQGPQFIFQYYREEENGRGNFPPRFSGLQFPNYSSELNVNALELDDSALYLCASSLQGVGYSPLHFGNGTRLTVT.

J is TRBJ1-1 and V is TRBV7-6; TRBD1 is a possible D gene (6 bases). The V gene lost 2 bases and the J gene lost 1 base, with 11 bases spanning the gap. CDR1 SGHVS and CDR2 FNYEAQ come from the germline V gene. This CDR3 is 15 amino acids long. The CDR3 coding sequence is TGTGCCAGCAGCTTAATAGAGACAGGGAACACTGAAGCTTTCTTT. Protein sequence: CASSLIETGNTEAFF. Together with reference TRBV7-6 and TRBJ1-1, the CDR3 gives the full variable domain: GAGVSQSPRYKVTKRGQDVALRCDPISGHVSLYWYRQALGQGPEFLTYFNYEAQQDKSGLPNDRFSAERPEGSISTLTIQRTEQRDSAMYRCASSLIETGNTEAFFGQGTRLTVV.

This sequence joins TRBV7-6 and TRBJ1-3; D perhaps matches TRBD1 (5 bases). V lost 1 base and J 0 bases, leaving 10 bases between the germline ends. There are 16 residues in the CDR3. The germline V gene encodes CDR1 SGHVS and CDR2 FNYEAQ. CDR3 sequence reads: CASSLVGGSSGNTIYF. The CDR3 DNA sequence: TGTGCCAGCAGCTTAGTGGGGGGAAGCTCTGGAAACACCATATATTTT.

V and J are TRBV11-3 and TRBJ2-1; D is undetermined. The CDR3 spans 15 residues. The germline V gene has CDR1 SGHNT and CDR2 YENEEA. Trimming pared 3 bases from V and 2 bases from J, leaving 11 bases between. In DNA, the CDR3 is TGTGCCAGCAGCTTCGATCAGGAGACCTACAATGAGCAGTTCTTC. It is translated as CASSFDQETYNEQFF.

This sequence joins TRBV9 and TRBJ2-5; no reliable D call. Trimming took off 6 bases at V and 3 bases at J, with 12 bases between the two ends. There are 13 residues in the CDR3. CDR1 and CDR2 (germline): SGDLS, YYNGEE. The CDR3 DNA reads as TGTGCCAGCACCCGATGGAACGAAGAGACCCAGTACTTC. It encodes CASTRWNEETQYF.

This clone was seen only once. The chain carries TRBV5-1 and TRBJ2-3; 8 positions match TRBD2. V shed 2 bases and J 0 bases; nucleotides not matched to a gene: 5. The CDR3 has 16 amino acids. Germline V CDR1 and CDR2: SGHRS, YFSETQ. CDR3 region: CASSFTLAGSTDTQYF. The CDR3 bases are TGCGCCAGCAGCTTCACTTTAGCGGGAAGCACAGATACGCAGTATTTT.

The chain recombines TRBV19 with TRBJ1-4; D gene unclear. Germline-derived CDR1 and CDR2 are LNHDA and SQIVND (reference sequence). CDR3 length equals 15 residues. Trimming took 3 bases from V and 6 from J, leaving 14 bases between them. The CDR3 bases are TGTGCCAGTAGTATTATCGAGTTGGGTGATGAAAAACTGTTTTTT. It codes for CASSIIELGDEKLFF.

The table lists this clone with a count of one. This chain links TRBV12-5 with TRBJ1-2; D is possibly TRBD1 (5 bases). The CDR3 runs 13 residues. V was pared by 2 bases and J by 7 bases, with 11 bases between. Germline V lookup: CDR1 LGHNT, CDR2 FRNRAP. CDR3 bases: TGTGCTAGTGGTTTGCCGCCAGGGCTTGGCTACACCTTC. Its protein is CASGLPPGLGYTF.

This clone appeared a single time. The chain couples TRBV15 to TRBJ2-3; 7 nucleotides line up with TRBD2. CDR3 length: 19 amino acids. The germline gives CDR1 LNHNV, CDR2 YYDKDF (reference sequence). Unmatched junction bases numbered 17, after V lost 0 bases and J lost 5 bases. Written as DNA, the CDR3 is TGTGCCACCAGCAGAGATGGCAGAGTACTCCCCGGGACTATAGATACGCAGTATTTT. Translation gives CATSRDGRVLPGTIDTQYF.

The V gene is TRBV5-5, the J gene TRBJ1-1; tentatively, D is TRBD1 (5 bases). The CDR3 has 15 residues. Trimming removed 2 bases from V and 5 bases from J, with 16 bases in between. Germline values: CDR1 SGHKS, CDR2 YYEKEE (reference sequence). CDR3 region: CASSLRQDSLTEAFF. In nucleotides, the CDR3 is TGTGCCAGCAGCTTAAGGCAAGACAGTCTGACTGAAGCTTTCTTT.

This chain connects TRBV2 to TRBJ1-1, with D hard to call. V lost 1 base to trimming and J lost 3 bases, with 12 bases between them. Germline assignment: CDR1 SNHLY and CDR2 FYNNEI. This CDR3 spans 15 amino acids. The CDR3: CASSEGRIGDTEAFF. The CDR3 region has the DNA TGTGCCAGCAGTGAAGGTCGAATAGGAGACACTGAAGCTTTCTTT.

The V call is TRBV7-9, the J call TRBJ2-7, with 7 positions matching TRBD1. The V gene's germline CDR1 is SEHNR and CDR2 FQNEAQ (reference sequence). There are 15 residues in the CDR3. Trimming cost V 6 bases and J 5 bases; bases outside gene matches: 13. The CDR3 coding sequence is TGTGCCAGCAGTAGAGGGGGCGAGGCCATCCACGAGCAGTACTTC. The encoded protein is CASSRGGEAIHEQYF.

The chain combines TRBV4-2 with TRBJ2-5; D perhaps matches TRBD2 (6 bases). This CDR3 is built from 15 residues. The V end lost 0 bases, the J end lost 4 bases, and 12 bases lay between the germline ends. Germline values: CDR1 LGHNA, CDR2 YNFKEQ. The CDR3 DNA follows: TGTGCCAGCAGCCAAGATTGGGGAGGTAGAGAGACCCAGTACTTC. Its protein product is CASSQDWGGRETQYF.

This rearrangement joins TRBV7-8 to TRBJ1-1; D unclear. Looked up from germline, CDR1 is SGHVS and CDR2 is FQNEAQ. Between the trimmed V and J ends, which lost 0 bases and 8 bases, there was a span of 10 bases. The CDR3 is 13 residues long. This CDR3 is CASSLALRMEAFF. As DNA, the CDR3 is TGTGCCAGCAGCTTAGCGTTGAGGATGGAAGCTTTCTTT.

CDR3 protein: CASSNVAGGPYEQYF. The CDR3 bases are TGTGCCAGCAGTAACGTAGCGGGGGGGCCCTACGAGCAGTACTTC. The chain uses TRBV6-5 and TRBJ2-7; 11 bases are a match to TRBD2. The CDR3 extends over 15 amino acids. Germline lookup yields CDR1 MNHEY and CDR2 SVGAGI. Trimming at V came to 5 bases and at J to 2 bases, leaving 5 bases not matched to a gene.

The chain carries TRBV7-9 and TRBJ2-1; 8 bases align to TRBD2. The ends lost 5 bases at V and 6 bases at J; junction bases unmatched: 6. CDR3 length: 14 amino acids. The V gene's germline CDR1 is SEHNR and CDR2 FQNEAQ (reference sequence). CDR3 bases: TGTGCCAGCAGCCCCGGACTAGCCCTCAATGAGCAGTTCTTC. Its translation: CASSPGLALNEQFF.

This rearrangement joins TRBV11-3 to TRBJ2-1; D is unclear. The CDR3 has 11 amino acids. Germline CDR1 reads SGHNT; CDR2 reads YENEEA. The germline V and J ends were trimmed by 5 bases and 5 bases, with 4 bases remaining between them. In nucleotides, the CDR3 is TGTGCCAGCAGCCGTAACAATGAGCAGTTCTTC. This translates into CASSRNNEQFF.

V is TRBV9 and J is TRBJ2-7, with TRBD1 identical over 8 bases. This CDR3 has 16 amino acids. Germline CDR1 is SGDLS and CDR2 is YYNGEE. The V segment lost 4 bases and the J segment 2 bases; nucleotides outside the gene matches: 11. The CDR3 loop is CASSLQDRGPPYEQYF. The CDR3 DNA is TGTGCCAGCAGCCTCCAAGACAGGGGACCTCCCTACGAGCAGTACTTC.

The gene calls are TRBV27 and TRBJ1-6; possibly TRBD1 for D (6 bases). Germline-derived CDR1 and CDR2 are MNHEY and SMNVEV (reference sequence). V lost 6 bases to trimming and J lost 0 bases, with 12 bases between them. CDR3 size: 16 residues. The CDR3 loop reads CASRYLDSSYNSPLHF. Written as DNA, the CDR3 is TGTGCCAGCAGGTACTTGGACAGCTCCTATAATTCACCCCTCCACTTT.

The chain links TRBV9 to TRBJ2-7, with 7 bases fitting TRBD2. This CDR3 has 15 residues. V lost 4 bases, J lost 0 bases, and 7 bases stayed unmatched. Germline assignment: CDR1 SGDLS and CDR2 YYNGEE. The CDR3 nucleotides read TGTGCCAGCAGCCTCAGCGGGACCCCCTCCTACGAGCAGTACTTC. It encodes CASSLSGTPSYEQYF.

The chain joins TRBV7-9 to TRBJ1-2, with 9 positions matching TRBD1. After removal of 0 bases from V and 11 bases from J, the junction contained 7 bases not matched to a gene. The CDR3 runs to 14 residues. Germline V CDR1 and CDR2: SEHNR, FQNEAQ (reference sequence). The CDR3 loop is CASSLALGTGTYTF. The CDR3 DNA sequence: TGTGCCAGCAGCTTAGCGCTTGGGACAGGGACTTACACCTTC.

The chain recombines TRBV19 with TRBJ1-3; no clear D. V lost 7 bases to trimming and J lost 4 bases, with 23 bases between them. Germline values: CDR1 LNHDA, CDR2 SQIVND (reference sequence). There are 17 residues in the CDR3. The CDR3 protein is CASTRVGGRVAGNTIYF. CDR3 sequence (DNA): TGTGCCAGTACCCGCGTCGGAGGGCGGGTAGCAGGAAACACCATATATTTT.

The genes are TRBV19 and TRBJ2-1; 7 nucleotides align to TRBD2. V dropped 5 bases and J dropped 6; count of bases not matched to a gene: 10. Germline-derived CDR1 and CDR2 are LNHDA and SQIVND (reference sequence). There are 15 residues in the CDR3. CDR3 nucleotides: TGTGCCAGTAGTGATCGGGCTAGCGGTACCAATGAGCAGTTCTTC. Translating gives CASSDRASGTNEQFF.

V gene TRBV9 combines with J gene TRBJ1-2; TRBD1 is a possible D gene (5 bases). Germline-derived CDR1 and CDR2 are SGDLS and YYNGEE. The CDR3 runs 16 residues. The germline V and J ends were trimmed by 3 bases and 1 base, with 16 bases remaining between them. The CDR3 DNA follows: TGTGCCAGCAGCGCGCGTCCGGGACCCGATAACTATGGCTACACCTTC. Its protein product is CASSARPGPDNYGYTF.

This clone appeared once. This chain connects TRBV27 to TRBJ1-5; D ambiguous. In germline, CDR1 is MNHEY, CDR2 SMNVEV (reference sequence). The CDR3 has 12 amino acids. V lost 3 bases to trimming and J lost 2 bases, with 2 bases between them. CDR3 region: CASSLGNQPQHF. CDR3 sequence (DNA): TGTGCCAGCAGTTTGGGCAATCAGCCCCAGCATTTT.

The rearrangement links TRBV2 to TRBJ1-6; 9 nucleotides line up with TRBD1. This CDR3 spans 14 amino acids. Germline loops: CDR1 SNHLY, CDR2 FYNNEI. The junction had 4 bases not matched to a gene; V was cut back by 6 bases and J by 7 bases. The CDR3 DNA reads TGTGCCAGCAGGGTCGGACAGGGGAATTCACCCCTCCACTTT. Protein sequence: CASRVGQGNSPLHF.